This T cell receptor beta chain was captured in a study of blood T cell repertoires in COVID-19. Assay used: immunoSEQ multiplex PCR; TCRdb lists only in-frame clones, some missing. The sample lists a few hundred thousand clones, 86% seen once, with around 13% in the top ten. The CDR3 covers 15 residues. V dropped 5 bases and J dropped 2; count of bases not matched to a gene: 6. Germline V lookup: CDR1 MNHEY, CDR2 SVGAGI. The sample comprised peripheral blood. This clonotype originated in a woman between 65 and 79 years old with COVID-19, enrolled during active disease. V and J are TRBV6-5 and TRBJ1-2; 9 nucleotides agree with TRBD1. The CDR3 loop reads CASSTGQGRNYGYTF. The CDR3 nucleotides are TGTGCCAGCAGTACCGGACAGGGGAGGAACTATGGCTACACCTTC.